A single sample gave rise to the 5 T cell receptor beta chains below, sequenced in a study of blood T cell repertoires in COVID-19. Sequenced by immunoSEQ multiplex PCR; TCRdb stores in-frame clones only, minus some. The repertoire holds 200,000 to 250,000 clones, with roughly 86% as singletons. Source material: peripheral blood. These receptors all come from a woman aged 45-65 years with active or convalescent COVID-19.

V and J are TRBV12-5 and TRBJ1-1, with a tentative D call TRBD1 (5 bases). With 6 bases removed from V and 5 bases from J, the gap between germline ends came to 16 bases. CDR1 is LGHNT and CDR2 is FRNRAP in the germline V gene. This CDR3 comprises 14 residues. The chain's CDR3 is CASGLLGGETEAFF. CDR3 DNA sequence: TGTGCTAGTGGCCTCCTGGGGGGTGAGACTGAAGCTTTCTTT.

The chain is built from TRBV29-1 and TRBJ1-4; possible D gene TRBD1, 6 bases. The CDR3 spans 13 residues. Germline V gene data show CDR1 as SQVTM and CDR2 as ANQGSEA. Trimming removed 7 bases at V and 6 bases at J, with 15 bases between. CDR3 residues: CSACPGEDEKLFF. CDR3 DNA sequence: TGCAGCGCCTGTCCAGGGGAAGATGAAAAACTGTTTTTT.

CDR3 coding DNA: TGCGCCAGCAGCCAAACGGGACTAGCGGAAGAGACCCAGTACTTC. Its protein product is CASSQTGLAEETQYF. The genes are TRBV4-1 and TRBJ2-5; TRBD2 matches 11 bases. The ends lost 2 bases at V and 3 bases at J; junction bases unmatched: 2. This CDR3 contains 15 residues. Germline V gene sequence: CDR1 MGHRA, CDR2 YSYEKL.

The genes are TRBV11-2 and TRBJ2-7; TRBD1 matches 8 bases. The CDR3 totals 16 residues. V trimming: 6 bases; J trimming: 2 bases; junction bases outside the gene matches: 12. CDR1 and CDR2 (germline): SGHAT, FQNNGV. The CDR3 coding sequence is TGTGCCAGCAGTACCGTCCAGGGGGCTATCGCCTACGAGCAGTACTTC. Its translation: CASSTVQGAIAYEQYF.

The chain has TRBV6-6 and TRBJ1-2; TRBD1 aligns across 7 bases. The germline V gene has CDR1 MNHNY and CDR2 SVGAGI (reference sequence). The CDR3 totals 14 residues. Trimming cost V 2 bases and J 4 bases; bases outside gene matches: 4. Written as DNA, the CDR3 is TGTGCCAGCAGTTACCGACAGGGTAGCTATGGCTACACCTTC. It translates to CASSYRQGSYGYTF.